The 32 T cell receptor beta chains reported below all come from one sample, sequenced in a study of cytomegalovirus exposure and HLA in healthy donors. This PCR relied on a set of 60 Vbeta primers and 13 Jbeta primers. The table came from immunoSEQ multiplex PCR; TCRdb's copy has only in-frame clones and leaves some out. The sample comprises around 72,000 clones, 65% to 70% of which are singletons, and about 20% rests with the top ten. The sequenced material came from PBMCs. Receptor source: a man aged 35 to 55 in good health and CMV-seropositive.

The chain couples TRBV18 to TRBJ2-5; D remains unclear. With 4 bases removed from V and 4 bases from J, the gap between germline ends came to 10 bases. There are 13 residues in the CDR3. The germline V gene has CDR1 KGHSH and CDR2 LQKENI. CDR3 in amino acids: CASSLYLAETQYF. The CDR3, as DNA: TGTGCCAGCTCACTATACTTAGCAGAGACCCAGTACTTC.

CDR3 nucleotides: TGTGCCAGCAGCTTAGTGGGGGCGGAGCAAAACATTCAGTACTTC. Translation gives CASSLVGAEQNIQYF. This chain joins TRBV7-2 and TRBJ2-4; TRBD1 is a possible D gene (6 bases). The V gene's germline CDR1 is SGHTA and CDR2 FQGNSA. The CDR3 runs to 15 residues. Trimming cost V 1 base and J 5 bases, with 12 bases left between them.

The V call is TRBV6-5, the J call TRBJ2-4; possibly TRBD2 for D (6 bases). The CDR3 runs to 14 residues. Germline V lookup: CDR1 MNHEY, CDR2 SVGAGI. V dropped 5 bases and J dropped 8 bases, with 16 bases sitting between them. CDR3 residues: CASSTGTGDYIQYF. In DNA form, the CDR3 reads TGTGCCAGCAGTACCGGGACTGGGGATTACATTCAGTACTTC.

The CDR3: CASSARRGDTQYF. CDR3 in DNA: TGTGCCAGCAGTGCCCGCCGGGGAGATACGCAGTATTTT. The chain employs TRBV25-1 and TRBJ2-3; D is possibly TRBD2 (5 bases). Germline V lookup: CDR1 MGHDK, CDR2 SYGVNS. The CDR3 is 13 amino acids. V was clipped by 4 bases and J by 5 bases, with 10 bases between them.

The genes are TRBV2 and TRBJ2-2; maybe TRBD2 (5 bases). Germline-derived CDR1 and CDR2 are SNHLY and FYNNEI. The ends were cut back, 8 bases at V and 8 bases at J, with 12 bases in the middle. The CDR3 is 12 amino acids. The CDR3, as DNA: TGTGCCAGCCCGGGAAGGTCTGGGGAGCTGTTTTTT. Residues: CASPGRSGELFF.

V gene TRBV5-5 combines with J gene TRBJ1-5; TRBD1 matches at 10 bases. V lost 2 bases and J lost 4; bases outside the gene matches: 3. The length of the CDR3 is 15 residues. The germline gives CDR1 SGHKS, CDR2 YYEKEE (reference sequence). CDR3 amino acids: CASSFWTGGNQPQHF. The CDR3 bases are TGTGCCAGCAGCTTCTGGACAGGGGGAAATCAGCCCCAGCATTTT.

In its sample, this clone was seen a few times. The chain has TRBV7-2 and TRBJ2-1, with TRBD2 identical over 14 bases. Germline values: CDR1 SGHTA, CDR2 FQGNSA. This CDR3 has 17 amino acids. V lost 8 bases and J lost 1; bases outside the gene matches: 7. CDR3 DNA sequence: TGTGCCAGCCGCGGACTAGCGGGGGGAGGGTCCTACAATGAGCAGTTCTTC. This codes for CASRGLAGGGSYNEQFF.

This clone was detected only a few times. The chain joins TRBV7-9 to TRBJ2-1; 7 nucleotides align to TRBD1. The CDR3 has 18 amino acids. The germline V gene encodes CDR1 SEHNR and CDR2 FQNEAQ (reference sequence). V was pared by 5 bases and J by 0 bases, with 13 bases of the junction left unmatched. This CDR3 is CASSQGGRGSGSYNEQFF. In DNA, the CDR3 is TGTGCCAGCAGCCAAGGGGGCCGGGGTTCAGGCTCCTACAATGAGCAGTTCTTC.

CDR3 nucleotide sequence: TGCGCCAGCAGCACCACGGGGATGAACACTGAAGCTTTCTTT. Its translation is CASSTTGMNTEAFF. The V and J genes are TRBV5-1 and TRBJ1-1; unclear D gene. The CDR3 loop spans 14 amino acids. The V end was cut by 4 bases, the J end by 0 bases, with 10 bases between. Germline loops: CDR1 SGHRS, CDR2 YFSETQ.

This clone was counted a few times. J is TRBJ1-1 and V is TRBV19; TRBD1 is a possible D gene (5 bases). This CDR3 spans 13 amino acids. The germline gives CDR1 LNHDA, CDR2 SQIVND (reference sequence). V shed 1 base and J shed 13 bases, with 16 bases lying between them. In nucleotides, the CDR3 is TGTGCCAGTAGTATAGCTACAGGTTCCGTTTGTTTCTTT. Protein product: CASSIATGSVCFF. Combining the CDR3 with reference TRBV19 and TRBJ1-1 gives the whole variable domain DGGITQSPKYLFRKEGQNVTLSCEQNLNHDAMYWYRQDPGQGLRLIYYSQIVNDFQKGDIAEGYSVSREKKESFPLTVTSAQKNPTAFYLCASSIATGSVCFFGQGTRLTVV.

V gene TRBV27 combines with J gene TRBJ1-1; 7 bases line up with TRBD1. J lost 5 bases, V lost 4 bases, and 1 base had no gene match. CDR3 length: 12 amino acids. CDR1 MNHEY and CDR2 SMNVEV come from the germline V gene (reference sequence). The CDR3 sequence: CASSSQGTEAFF. In nucleotides, the CDR3 is TGTGCCAGCAGTTCACAGGGGACTGAAGCTTTCTTT.

The CDR3 reads CASSASPYGLAEADTQYF. The CDR3 DNA sequence: TGCGCCAGCAGCGCCTCCCCGTATGGACTAGCGGAGGCAGATACGCAGTATTTT. J is TRBJ2-3 and V is TRBV5-1, with TRBD2 identical over 10 bases. This CDR3 spans 18 amino acids. V shed 4 bases, J shed 4 bases, and the junction held 15 bases outside the gene matches. Germline lookup yields CDR1 SGHRS and CDR2 YFSETQ.

The chain uses TRBV29-1 and TRBJ2-5, with TRBD1 matching 7 bases. Looked up from germline, CDR1 is SQVTM and CDR2 is ANQGSEA. V dropped 4 bases and J dropped 4; count of bases not matched to a gene: 12. The CDR3 totals 15 residues. DNA for the CDR3: TGCAGCGTTGGTGGGACAGTAACGACTGGAGAGACCCAGTACTTC. This encodes CSVGGTVTTGETQYF.

This sequence joins TRBV4-2 and TRBJ2-1; TRBD1 might be the D (5 bases). CDR1 is LGHNA and CDR2 is YNFKEQ in the germline V gene. With 1 base removed from V and 2 bases from J, the gap between germline ends came to 9 bases. There are 15 residues in the CDR3. This CDR3 is CASSQGQGPYNEQFF. The CDR3 nucleotides are TGTGCCAGCAGCCAAGGGCAGGGTCCCTACAATGAGCAGTTCTTC.

This clone was counted between two and nine times. This chain links TRBV12-2 with TRBJ2-7; TRBD1, as called in the table, went unchecked against the DNA. TRBV12-2 is recorded as a pseudogene. This CDR3 comprises 15 residues. In DNA form, the CDR3 reads TGTGCCAGCAGCCAGAGGGGCAGGGGGGCCTACGAGCAGTACTTC. It translates to CASSQRGRGAYEQYF.

Notes on this clone: At one boundary the junction diverges from the germline segment, which might be a read error. The chain has TRBV7-9 and TRBJ1-2; no clear D. CDR1 is SEHNR and CDR2 is FQNEAQ in the germline V gene (reference sequence). This CDR3 comprises 12 residues. CDR3 nucleotides: TGTGCCAGCAGCTTATTGGTTAATAAGATCGGCTTC. Translated: CASSLLVNKIGF. Filled out from reference TRBV7-9 and TRBJ1-2, the complete variable domain reads DTGVSQNPRHKITKRGQNVTFRCDPISEHNRLYWYRQTLGQGPEFLTYFQNEAQLEKSRLLSDRFSAERPKGSFSTLEIQRTEQGDSAMYLCASSLLVNKIGFGSGTRLTVV.

The CDR3 reads CASSPTSGGSQETQYF. The CDR3 region has the DNA TGTGCCAGCAGTCCAACTAGCGGGGGGAGCCAAGAGACCCAGTACTTC. The V gene is TRBV6-4, the J gene TRBJ2-5; TRBD2 matches at 12 bases. The germline V gene has CDR1 MRHNA and CDR2 SNTAGT. The junction had 5 bases not matched to a gene; V was cut back by 5 bases and J by 1 base. The CDR3 has 16 amino acids.

This chain uses TRBV28 with TRBJ2-7, with 8 bases matching TRBD1. Germline V lookup: CDR1 MDHEN, CDR2 SYDVKM. V lost 6 bases to trimming and J lost 2 bases; unmatched junction nucleotides: 0. This CDR3 has 12 amino acids. Here the CDR3 reads CASRTGAYEQYF. Here the CDR3 DNA reads TGTGCCAGCAGGACAGGGGCCTACGAGCAGTACTTC.

This chain connects TRBV5-4 to TRBJ2-1; TRBD2 aligns across 10 bases. This CDR3 region has 18 residues. Germline CDR1 and CDR2: SGHNT and YYREEE (reference sequence). After removal of 5 bases from V and 1 base from J, the junction contained 12 bases not matched to a gene. The CDR3 here is CASRDRAGGSWSYNEQFF. CDR3 bases: TGTGCCAGCAGAGATAGAGCGGGGGGGTCGTGGTCCTACAATGAGCAGTTCTTC.

V is TRBV18 and J is TRBJ1-1; 7 bases fit TRBD1. There are 14 residues in the CDR3. Germline values: CDR1 KGHSH, CDR2 LQKENI. The V segment lost 3 bases and the J segment 10 bases; nucleotides outside the gene matches: 11. This CDR3 reads CASSPGGTAPGAFF. CDR3 in DNA: TGTGCCAGCTCACCCGGAGGGACAGCCCCAGGAGCTTTCTTT.

The chain has TRBV6-6 and TRBJ2-5, with D tentatively TRBD1 (6 bases). Germline V gene sequence: CDR1 MNHNY, CDR2 SVGAGI (reference sequence). The CDR3 is 14 amino acids. The ends were cut back, 3 bases at V and 4 bases at J, with 12 bases in the middle. CDR3 in DNA: TGTGCCAGCAGTTATGAGGGGGAGAGAGAGACCCAGTACTTC. Translated, it gives CASSYEGERETQYF.

This clone was detected only once. The J gene is TRBJ2-1, the V gene TRBV6-1; D is uncertain. The V end was cut by 7 bases, the J end by 6 bases, with 7 bases between. Germline assignment: CDR1 MNHNS and CDR2 SASEGT. The CDR3 spans 11 residues. In DNA, the CDR3 is TGTGCCAGCACAGGCACCAATGAGCAGTTCTTC. This translates into CASTGTNEQFF.

This clone has a single count. V and J are TRBV9 and TRBJ1-2; D is unclear. The CDR3 spans 14 residues. Germline assignment: CDR1 SGDLS and CDR2 YYNGEE. Trimming pared 4 bases from V and 6 bases from J, leaving 16 bases between. The CDR3 coding sequence is TGTGCCAGCAGCAGATTGCCACCTGAGGATGGCTACACCTTC. As protein: CASSRLPPEDGYTF.

This sequence joins TRBV2 and TRBJ2-2; 10 bases match TRBD1. There are 15 residues in the CDR3. V shed 11 bases and J 4 bases; nucleotides not matched to a gene: 10. The germline gives CDR1 SNHLY, CDR2 FYNNEI. CDR3 in DNA: TGTGCCGGAACACGGGACAGGGGAGGCACCGGGGAGCTGTTTTTT. Encoded protein: CAGTRDRGGTGELFF.

This chain's CDR3 is CASSKALVSGELFF. CDR3 DNA sequence: TGTGCCAGCAGCAAAGCGCTAGTTTCCGGGGAGCTGTTTTTT. J is TRBJ2-2 and V is TRBV2; D remains unclear. Trimming left V 6 bases short and J 6 bases short, with 14 bases between. The CDR3 sequence is 14 residues long. CDR1 and CDR2 from the germline V gene are SNHLY and FYNNEI.

The J gene is TRBJ2-1, the V gene TRBV2, with 7 bases lining up with TRBD2. The CDR3 covers 15 residues. The J segment lost 4 bases and the V segment lost 1 base, leaving 4 bases of the junction unmatched. The germline V gene has CDR1 SNHLY and CDR2 FYNNEI. CDR3 loop: CASSEGGGPYNEQFF. The CDR3 DNA reads as TGTGCCAGCAGTGAAGGGGGGGGACCTTACAATGAGCAGTTCTTC.

This clone qualifies as medium-sized. This rearrangement joins TRBV7-9 to TRBJ1-1, with TRBD1 matching 7 bases. The CDR3 covers 18 residues. Germline assignment: CDR1 SEHNR and CDR2 FQNEAQ (reference sequence). J lost 0 bases, V lost 6 bases, and 16 bases had no gene match. CDR3 residues: CASSSSRQGQYLNTEAFF. The CDR3 bases are TGTGCCAGCAGTTCCTCCCGACAGGGACAATACCTGAACACTGAAGCTTTCTTT.

J is TRBJ1-1 and V is TRBV6-1; tentatively, D is TRBD1 (5 bases). Germline V gene data show CDR1 as MNHNS and CDR2 as SASEGT. The length of the CDR3 is 11 residues. Trimming shortened V by 3 bases and J by 9 bases, and 8 bases separated the two germline ends. The CDR3 spells CASSEQGKAFF. As DNA, the CDR3 is TGTGCCAGCAGTGAGCAGGGTAAAGCTTTCTTT.

This clone appeared a few times. The chain recombines TRBV19 with TRBJ1-2; D unresolved. The CDR3 spans 12 residues. Trimming removed 4 bases from V and 3 bases from J, with 6 bases in between. Germline V gives CDR1 LNHDA, CDR2 SQIVND (reference sequence). CDR3 residues: CASSTRHYGYTF. CDR3 nucleotide sequence: TGTGCCAGTAGTACGAGGCACTATGGCTACACCTTC.

This chain uses TRBV7-2 with TRBJ1-4; D is unresolved. With 1 base removed from V and 8 bases from J, the gap between germline ends came to 14 bases. This CDR3 spans 15 amino acids. The V gene's germline CDR1 is SGHTA and CDR2 FQGNSA. In nucleotides, the CDR3 is TGTGCCAGCAGCTTAGGTGACCGGGAGGGCGAAAAACTGTTTTTT. Translated: CASSLGDREGEKLFF.

This chain joins TRBV18 and TRBJ1-6; 7 bases match TRBD1. The CDR3 length is 14 residues. The germline gives CDR1 KGHSH, CDR2 LQKENI. Trimming cost V 4 bases and J 6 bases; bases outside gene matches: 3. The chain's CDR3 is CASSQSGGNSPLHF. The CDR3 DNA reads TGTGCCAGCTCACAGTCAGGGGGTAATTCACCCCTCCACTTT.

The chain carries TRBV5-6 and TRBJ1-5; 8 nucleotides agree with TRBD1. This CDR3 comprises 14 residues. From germline, CDR1 is SGHDT and CDR2 YYEEEE. V lost 7 bases to trimming and J lost 2 bases; unmatched junction nucleotides: 5. Here the CDR3 reads CASPKGQGNQPQHF. The CDR3 nucleotides are TGTGCCAGCCCAAAGGGACAGGGCAATCAGCCCCAGCATTTT.